The rows below give T cell receptor beta chains drawn from one sample of a study of T cell responses to AZD1222 COVID-19 vaccine. This table comes from immunoSEQ multiplex PCR, and its TCRdb copy is limited to in-frame clones, with some not included. Seen here are 98,000 or so clones, roughly 90% observed once, and the top ten hold about 16%. The sample in question was peripheral blood, obtained 28 days after the second AZD1222 dose. The source is an adult who received the AZD1222 COVID-19 vaccine. Both conserved end residues are part of each CDR3. The D gene is left open where the match is weak.

TRBJ2-1 | TRBV19 | . | CASSMVAWSSYNEQFF
TRBJ1-5 | TRBV28 | TRBD1 | CASTIGTVNQPQHF
TRBJ2-5 | TRBV10-3 | TRBD2 | CAISESRQGGQETQYF
TRBJ2-3 | TRBV28 | TRBD1 | CASNGQGATDTQYF
TRBJ2-1 | TRBV10-2 | TRBD1 | CASRTGGGNEQFF
TRBJ2-1 | TRBV5-4 | . | CASSTGPGDNEQFF
TRBJ2-7 | TRBV28 | TRBD1 | CASSLDRGLGEQYF
TRBJ1-4 | TRBV6-5 | . | CASSYLGGTNEKLFF
TRBJ1-6 | TRBV3-1/TRBV3-2 | . | CASSQEGNSPLHF
TRBJ1-2 | TRBV5-6 | . | CASSPGRRGRGIYGYTF
TRBJ2-5 | TRBV7-8 | . | CATTHAQETQYF
TRBJ1-2 | TRBV28 | TRBD1 | CASRTPGQGRDGYTF
TRBJ2-2 | TRBV11-2 | . | CASSTRTMGGELFF
TRBJ1-5 | TRBV18 | . | CASSPPGGNQPQHF
TRBJ2-2 | TRBV5-1 | TRBD2 | CASSFRASGNTGELFF
TRBJ2-3 | TRBV30 | . | CAWSTGDTQYF
TRBJ1-1 | TRBV19 | . | CASSIGGATEAFF
TRBJ2-1 | TRBV5-4 | TRBD1 | CASSFRTGDNEQFF
TRBJ2-1 | TRBV12-5 | TRBD2 | CAGSGTAGNEQFF
TRBJ1-1 | TRBV28 | . | CASSYRTVTEAFF
TRBJ2-1 | TRBV14 | . | CASSPPAGLGYNEQFF
TRBJ2-7 | TRBV28 | . | CASSFRQGAAYEQYF
TRBJ2-7 | TRBV3-1/TRBV3-2 | . | CASSQSSEYEQYF